The rows below give T cell receptor beta chains drawn from one sample of a study of CD8+ T cells in alopecia areata. Repertoires were generated with immunoSEQ multiplex PCR, while TCRdb's copy carries only in-frame clones and drops some. The sample consists of 110,000 to 150,000 clones, about 60% of them appearing once. The sample was CD4+ T cells sorted from blood, taken at week 0. These receptors all stem from a human donor with alopecia areata. Both conserved end residues are part of each CDR3. A D gene is named only where the DNA matches it firmly. Clone size is given for some rows only: seen once, a few or many times, or a class if the clone is expanded.

V gene	D gene	clone size	J gene	CDR3 DNA	CDR3 protein
TRBV5-1	TRBD1	NA	TRBJ2-1	TGCGCCAGCAGCCGCCAAGGGACAGGGGCGGTTAAGGAGCAGTTCTTC	CASSRQGTGAVKEQFF
TRBV6-6	TRBD2	NA	TRBJ2-2	TGTGCCAGCAGTTCCCCTCAGCGGGGGCCCAGCGGGGAGCTGTTTTTT	CASSSPQRGPSGELFF
TRBV4-1	TRBD2	NA	TRBJ2-5	TGCGCCAGCAGCCAAGTATCGACTAGCGGGGTGTTCCAAGAGACCCAGTACTTC	CASSQVSTSGVFQETQYF
TRBV19	NA	NA	TRBJ1-2	TGTGCCAGTAGTGTCCGGGAGGTGAAGGCTGTGCATGGCTACACCTTC	CASSVREVKAVHGYTF
TRBV30	TRBD2	NA	TRBJ2-3	TGTGCCTGGAGCGTCGGGGGGATCACAGATACGCAGTATTTT	CAWSVGGITDTQYF
TRBV29-1	NA	NA	TRBJ1-1	TGCAGCATCCGTGGGGGCACTGAAGCTTTCTTT	CSIRGGTEAFF
TRBV4-3	NA	NA	TRBJ2-2	TGCGCCAGCAGCCAAGATTTTAGGTACACCGGGGAGCTGTTTTTT	CASSQDFRYTGELFF
TRBV18	TRBD2	NA	TRBJ2-7	TGTGCCAGCTCCGCGACTAGCGGGGGGACTGACTCCTACGAGCAGTACTTC	CASSATSGGTDSYEQYF
TRBV7-2	TRBD1	NA	TRBJ2-7	TGTGCCAGCAGCTTAGCTTTCGGACAGGATAACTTC	CASSLAFGQDNF
TRBV6-1	TRBD1	NA	TRBJ1-1	TGTGCCAGCAGTGAAGCAACAGGGGACTTCACTGAAGCTTTCTTT	CASSEATGDFTEAFF
TRBV4-3	NA	few	TRBJ2-2	TGCGCCAGCAGCCAAGCGCACTACACCGGGGAGCTGTTTTTT	CASSQAHYTGELFF
TRBV2	TRBD2	once	TRBJ2-5	TGTGCCAGCATGCCGGGACTAGGGACTCAAACCCAGTACTTC	CASMPGLGTQTQYF
TRBV29-1	NA	NA	TRBJ2-4	TGCAGCCCCGCCCGGGCCAAAAACATTCAGTACTTC	CSPARAKNIQYF
TRBV29-1	NA	few	TRBJ1-1	TGCAGCGGCCTCACAGGGTCAGGCACTGAAGCTTTCTTT	CSGLTGSGTEAFF
TRBV27	NA	NA	TRBJ2-6	TGTGCCAGCCTCCGGACGGCAGGGGCCAACGTCCTGACTTTC	CASLRTAGANVLTF
TRBV10-3	NA	few	TRBJ1-2	TGTGCCATCAGTGATCAGGGCAACTATGGCTACACCTTC	CAISDQGNYGYTF
TRBV29-1	NA	few	TRBJ2-5	TGCAGCGTTCGGGGTCATGAGACCCAGTACTTC	CSVRGHETQYF
TRBV18	TRBD2	NA	TRBJ2-5	TGTGCCAGCTCACCGGGACTACAAGAGACCCAGTACTTC	CASSPGLQETQYF
TRBV5-1	NA	NA	TRBJ2-2	TGCGCCAGCAGCTTCGACGGTTCCACCGGGGAGCTGTTTTTT	CASSFDGSTGELFF
TRBV5-1	TRBD2	NA	TRBJ2-6	TGCGCCAGCAGCGAGGGACTAAGCTCTGGGGCCAACGTCCTGACTTTC	CASSEGLSSGANVLTF
TRBV6-5	NA	NA	TRBJ1-2	TGTGCCTCCAAGGACAGATCCAACTATGGCTACACCTTC	CASKDRSNYGYTF
TRBV7-2	NA	NA	TRBJ2-7	TGTGCCAGCAGCTTCCGGGACGGTATCATCTACGAGCAGTACTTC	CASSFRDGIIYEQYF
TRBV7-9	TRBD1	NA	TRBJ1-4	TGTGCCAGCAGCTCCTCCGGGACAGGACGCGAAAAACTGTTTTTT	CASSSSGTGREKLFF
TRBV30	NA	few	TRBJ2-7	TGTGCCTGGGATATGGGCTGGCTCTCCTACGAGCAGTACTTC	CAWDMGWLSYEQYF
TRBV5-1	NA	few	TRBJ2-1	TGCGCCAGCAGCTTGAGAGTTACAGGGCCGCGGTACAATGAGCAGTTCTTC	CASSLRVTGPRYNEQFF
TRBV15	NA	NA	TRBJ1-1	TGTGCCACCAGCAGAGGCGGGAACATGAACACTGAAGCTTTCTTT	CATSRGGNMNTEAFF
TRBV7-2	TRBD2	NA	TRBJ2-1	TGTGCCAGCAGCGTAGCGGGGGGATCCTACAATGAGCAGTTCTTC	CASSVAGGSYNEQFF
TRBV7-9	TRBD2	NA	TRBJ2-1	TGTGCCAGCAGCTACAAAGGGACTAGCGATGAGCAGTTCTTC	CASSYKGTSDEQFF
TRBV29-1	NA	NA	TRBJ2-1	TGCAGCGTTGGGAAGAATTACAATGAGCAGTTCTTC	CSVGKNYNEQFF
TRBV29-1	NA	NA	TRBJ1-2	TGCAGCGTTGTATCCGCTAACTATGGCTACACCTTC	CSVVSANYGYTF